The clone carrying this T cell receptor beta chain was observed many times. TCRdb called the RT-PCR reads again in MiXCR, with one record for every CDR3 protein. The sample lists about 170,000 distinct CDR3 sequences; 12% were seen once. The sample is drawn from a study of response to subunit inactivated influenza vaccine. Germline-derived CDR1 and CDR2 are SGHTA and FQGTGA. Unmatched junction bases numbered 1, after V lost 5 bases and J lost 0 bases. This CDR3 is 13 amino acids long. The same data also went into a second study, on T cells expressing NK-cell markers. In that study: Libraries used 5'RACE template switching adding universal primer site and UMIs.

The specimen comprised CD8+ T cells sorted from PBMCs, sampled 11 to 12 days after vaccination. The J gene is TRBJ2-7, the V gene TRBV7-3; 7 nucleotides line up with TRBD1. The TCR sequence derives from a man in his fifties who received an inactivated influenza vaccine. CDR3: CASSPGGSYEQYF. The CDR3 DNA sequence: TGTGCCAGCAGCCCAGGGGGCTCCTACGAGCAGTACTTC.